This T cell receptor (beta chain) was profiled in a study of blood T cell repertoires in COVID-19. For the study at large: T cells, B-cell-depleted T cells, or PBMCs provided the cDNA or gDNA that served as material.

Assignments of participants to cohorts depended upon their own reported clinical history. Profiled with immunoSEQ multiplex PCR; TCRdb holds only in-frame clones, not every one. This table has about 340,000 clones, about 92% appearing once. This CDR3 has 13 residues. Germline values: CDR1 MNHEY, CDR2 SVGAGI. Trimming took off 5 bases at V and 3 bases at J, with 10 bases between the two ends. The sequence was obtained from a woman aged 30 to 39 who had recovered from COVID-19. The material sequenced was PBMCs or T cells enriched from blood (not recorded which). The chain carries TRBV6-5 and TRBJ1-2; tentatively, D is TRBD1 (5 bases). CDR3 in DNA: TGTGCCAGCAGTCACAGGATGGACTATGGCTACACCTTC. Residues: CASSHRMDYGYTF.